The 32 T cell receptor beta chains reported below all come from one sample, sequenced in a study of CD8 T cells in acute hepatitis C reinfection. Sequencing used immunoSEQ multiplex PCR; TCRdb keeps in-frame clones, though not all of them. This sample has some 38,000 clones; roughly 89% occur once, and the top ten carry more than 0.4%. As to time point: naive CD8 control sorted from an acute-time-point sample. Sequencing was performed on naive CD8+ T cells from PBMCs. The receptors come from a man younger than 40 with chronic hepatitis C.

The chain recombines TRBV7-2 with TRBJ2-7; possibly TRBD1 for D (6 bases). Trimming removed 2 bases from V and 2 bases from J, with 16 bases in between. Germline V lookup: CDR1 SGHTA, CDR2 FQGNSA. The CDR3 has 16 amino acids. The CDR3 loop is CASSLRDTTPPYEQYF. The CDR3 DNA is TGTGCCAGCAGCTTACGGGACACTACACCGCCCTACGAGCAGTACTTC. Together with reference TRBV7-2 and TRBJ2-7, the CDR3 gives the full variable domain: GAGVSQSPSNKVTEKGKDVELRCDPISGHTALYWYRQSLGQGLEFLIYFQGNSAPDKSGLPSDRFSAERTGGSVSTLTIQRTQQEDSAVYLCASSLRDTTPPYEQYFGPGTRLTVT.

The chain couples TRBV7-9 to TRBJ1-1; tentative D call: TRBD1 (5 bases). The V end was cut by 5 bases, the J end by 4 bases, with 11 bases between. The CDR3 length is 13 residues. CDR1 and CDR2 (germline): SEHNR, FQNEAQ (reference sequence). CDR3: CASSPGGGTEAFF. CDR3 coding DNA: TGTGCCAGCAGCCCCGGGGGAGGCACTGAAGCTTTCTTT.

V usage is TRBV25-1 and J usage is TRBJ2-7; no clear D gene. Germline loops: CDR1 MGHDK, CDR2 SYGVNS. V lost 3 bases, J lost 0 bases, and 3 bases lay in between. The CDR3 consists of 12 residues. The CDR3: CASSDVSYEQYF. CDR3 nucleotide sequence: TGTGCCAGCAGTGATGTCTCCTACGAGCAGTACTTC.

This clone was observed a handful of times. CDR3: CASSQDYRPATEAFF. The CDR3 DNA reads as TGCGCCAGCAGCCAAGATTACCGCCCAGCCACTGAAGCTTTCTTT. The gene calls are TRBV4-1 and TRBJ1-1; unclear D gene. This CDR3 has 15 amino acids. The germline gives CDR1 MGHRA, CDR2 YSYEKL. V dropped 0 bases and J dropped 4 bases, with 12 bases sitting between them.

The rearrangement joins TRBV11-2 to TRBJ2-7; D not resolved. This CDR3 contains 14 residues. V lost 1 base to trimming and J lost 4 bases, with 11 bases between them. Germline CDR1 and CDR2: SGHAT and FQNNGV. CDR3 residues: CASSLAEWKYEQYF. The CDR3 DNA reads as TGTGCCAGCAGCTTAGCCGAATGGAAGTACGAGCAGTACTTC.

The CDR3 spells CASSYGLYNEQFF. The CDR3 DNA reads TGTGCCAGCAGTTACGGACTTTACAATGAGCAGTTCTTC. The V gene is TRBV6-6, the J gene TRBJ2-1, with D perhaps matching TRBD2 (5 bases). The V end was cut by 2 bases, the J end by 4 bases, with 6 bases between. Germline V gives CDR1 MNHNY, CDR2 SVGAGI (reference sequence). The CDR3 loop spans 13 amino acids.

The rearrangement links TRBV9 to TRBJ2-3; D gene uncertain. Germline loops: CDR1 SGDLS, CDR2 YYNGEE. Trimming left V 0 bases short and J 3 bases short, with 14 bases between. The CDR3 length is 16 residues. The CDR3 region is CASSVEAVLLTDTQYF. CDR3 in DNA: TGTGCCAGCAGCGTAGAGGCAGTCCTTCTTACAGATACGCAGTATTTT.

The gene calls are TRBV10-3 and TRBJ1-1; a weak D match, TRBD1 (5 bases). The CDR3 is 12 residues long. The germline CDR1 and CDR2 sequences are ENHRY and SYGVKD. Trimming took off 11 bases at V and 0 bases at J, with 10 bases between the two ends. The CDR3 DNA sequence: TGTGCCTCCGGGGGGGTGAACACTGAAGCTTTCTTT. Translated: CASGGVNTEAFF.

In DNA, the CDR3 is TGTGCCAGCAGTTTGGGGGGACAGGCCGAGCAGTACTTC. It specifies CASSLGGQAEQYF. J is TRBJ2-7 and V is TRBV27; 8 positions agree with TRBD1. J lost 6 bases, V lost 3 bases, and 4 bases had no gene match. The CDR3 has 13 amino acids. CDR1 MNHEY and CDR2 SMNVEV come from the germline V gene (reference sequence).

The rearrangement links TRBV4-1 to TRBJ2-3; 8 bases fit TRBD2. The V and J ends lost 2 bases and 0 bases, in that order; junction bases with no gene match: 10. Germline lookup yields CDR1 MGHRA and CDR2 YSYEKL. This CDR3 spans 18 amino acids. The CDR3, as DNA: TGCGCCAGCAGCCAATCATTTCTAGCGGGTATGAGCACAGATACGCAGTATTTT. Protein: CASSQSFLAGMSTDTQYF.

The genes are TRBV6-4 and TRBJ1-3; D remains unclear. CDR1 MRHNA and CDR2 SNTAGT come from the germline V gene. This CDR3 is 14 amino acids long. Trimming took 10 bases from V and 0 from J, leaving 13 bases between them. The CDR3 region is CATIPRDSGNTIYF. CDR3 bases: TGTGCCACTATTCCGAGGGACTCTGGAAACACCATATATTTT.

This clone was seen a handful of times. This CDR3 is CASSSTGNTEAFF. Here the CDR3 DNA reads TGTGCCAGCAGTTCGACAGGAAACACTGAAGCTTTCTTT. V gene TRBV27 combines with J gene TRBJ1-1; D possibly corresponds to TRBD1 (6 bases). This CDR3 is 13 amino acids long. Germline CDR1 is MNHEY and CDR2 is SMNVEV (reference sequence). V was pared by 4 bases and J by 2 bases, with 8 bases between.

The J gene is TRBJ1-1, the V gene TRBV18, with no clear D. Deletions cut 0 bases from V and 3 bases from J, with 5 bases between. This CDR3 is 13 amino acids long. From germline, CDR1 is KGHSH and CDR2 LQKENI. The CDR3 bases are TGTGCCAGCTCACCACCGGGAGACACTGAAGCTTTCTTT. This codes for CASSPPGDTEAFF.

This chain joins TRBV6-1 and TRBJ2-3, with D possibly being TRBD2 (7 bases). CDR1 is MNHNS and CDR2 is SASEGT in the germline V gene. The V and J ends lost 8 bases and 5 bases respectively, with 17 bases between them. This CDR3 is 14 amino acids long. The CDR3 DNA reads TGTGCCAGCCCAGGGAGGGACATTGGAGATACGCAGTATTTT. The encoded protein is CASPGRDIGDTQYF.

The CDR3 loop reads CAISESVAGRDEQYF. The CDR3 coding sequence is TGTGCCATCAGTGAGTCCGTAGCGGGGAGGGACGAGCAGTACTTC. V is TRBV10-3 and J is TRBJ2-7, with TRBD2 identical over 8 bases. Losses at the gene ends were 0 bases for V and 5 bases for J; bases not matched to a gene: 6. Looked up from germline, CDR1 is ENHRY and CDR2 is SYGVKD. This CDR3 comprises 15 residues.

The chain employs TRBV7-6 and TRBJ2-1; 7 bases fit TRBD1. V lost 1 base, J lost 3 bases, and 6 bases stayed unmatched. The germline V gene encodes CDR1 SGHVS and CDR2 FNYEAQ. The CDR3 totals 16 residues. The DNA for the CDR3 is TGTGCCAGCAGCTTAGAAACAGGGGATGTCTACAATGAGCAGTTCTTC. Translation gives CASSLETGDVYNEQFF.

The rearrangement links TRBV5-8 to TRBJ2-7, with 10 bases lining up with TRBD2. CDR1 SGHTS and CDR2 YDEGEE come from the germline V gene. Losses at the gene ends were 3 bases for V and 0 bases for J; bases not matched to a gene: 0. The CDR3 covers 14 residues. The CDR3 is CASSSSGSSYEQYF. The CDR3 DNA sequence: TGTGCCAGCAGCTCTAGCGGGAGCTCCTACGAGCAGTACTTC.

The chain links TRBV5-1 to TRBJ1-2; TRBD1 matches 8 bases. CDR1 SGHRS and CDR2 YFSETQ come from the germline V gene. With V trimmed by 0 bases and J by 4 bases, 2 bases remained unmatched. The CDR3 totals 14 residues. DNA of the CDR3: TGCGCCAGCAGCTTGGGACAGGGGTCCTATGGCTACACCTTC. It is translated as CASSLGQGSYGYTF.

The chain uses TRBV7-9 and TRBJ1-2; tentatively, D is TRBD1 (6 bases). The CDR3 length is 17 residues. V lost 8 bases and J lost 2, with 24 bases in between. Germline CDR1 and CDR2: SEHNR and FQNEAQ (reference sequence). In DNA form, the CDR3 reads TGTGCCAGCTCCTCTGGGGGGTCGCAGGGGCCCAACTATGGCTACACCTTC. It specifies CASSSGGSQGPNYGYTF.

This clone has more than one count but fewer than ten. V gene TRBV6-5 combines with J gene TRBJ1-5; D gene unclear. Trimming shortened V by 7 bases and J by 8 bases, and 15 bases separated the two germline ends. This CDR3 comprises 13 residues. Germline V gene sequence: CDR1 MNHEY, CDR2 SVGAGI. The CDR3 is CASTTWSFEPQHF. The DNA for the CDR3 is TGTGCCAGCACCACCTGGAGCTTTGAGCCCCAGCATTTT.

The genes are TRBV6-4 and TRBJ2-3; 8 nucleotides line up with TRBD2. J gave up 2 bases and V 4 bases, and 8 bases lay outside the gene matches. Germline V lookup: CDR1 MRHNA, CDR2 SNTAGT. The CDR3 length is 16 residues. CDR3 loop: CASSGSSGGDTDTQYF. The CDR3 region has the DNA TGTGCCAGCAGTGGCTCCTCCGGGGGGGACACAGATACGCAGTATTTT.

The V call is TRBV7-9, the J call TRBJ2-3; 9 nucleotides match TRBD1. V shed 5 bases and J 2 bases; nucleotides not matched to a gene: 8. Looked up from germline, CDR1 is SEHNR and CDR2 is FQNEAQ (reference sequence). This CDR3 spans 16 amino acids. CDR3 in amino acids: CASSPYRDRDTDTQYF. DNA for the CDR3: TGTGCCAGCAGCCCCTACCGGGACAGGGACACAGATACGCAGTATTTT.

This clone has just a few counts. This chain links TRBV4-1 with TRBJ2-7, with D perhaps assigned TRBD1 or TRBD2 (6 bases each). In germline, CDR1 is MGHRA, CDR2 YSYEKL. The CDR3 covers 19 residues. The V end was cut by 0 bases, the J end by 0 bases, with 21 bases between. The CDR3 region has the DNA TGCGCCAGCAGCCAAGAGTCTAGTAGGAGGGGGGAACTCTCCTACGAGCAGTACTTC. It specifies CASSQESSRRGELSYEQYF.

The chain is built from TRBV19 and TRBJ1-1; possibly TRBD1 for D (6 bases). The CDR3 is 13 amino acids. V lost 6 bases and J 1 base, leaving 9 bases between the germline ends. Germline values: CDR1 LNHDA, CDR2 SQIVND (reference sequence). The CDR3 protein is CASRGRGNTEAFF. In nucleotides, the CDR3 is TGTGCCAGTAGGGGCAGGGGGAACACTGAAGCTTTCTTT.

The rearrangement uses TRBV27 and TRBJ2-1; tentative D call: TRBD1 (6 bases). Germline CDR1 reads MNHEY; CDR2 reads SMNVEV (reference sequence). This CDR3 is 12 amino acids long. V gave up 7 bases and J gave up 9 bases, with 13 bases separating them. As DNA, the CDR3 is TGTGCCAGCAACCAGGGGACGGGTGAGCAGTTCTTC. The encoded protein is CASNQGTGEQFF.

The V gene is TRBV27, the J gene TRBJ1-2; the D gene is possibly TRBD1 (5 bases). The CDR3 extends over 15 amino acids. Germline-derived CDR1 and CDR2 are MNHEY and SMNVEV (reference sequence). V lost 3 bases, J lost 2 bases, and 13 bases lay in between. The CDR3: CASSLGGGWNYGYTF. The CDR3 bases are TGTGCCAGCAGTTTGGGGGGGGGATGGAACTATGGCTACACCTTC.

V and J are TRBV7-9 and TRBJ2-1, with a weak D call TRBD1 (6 bases). Germline V gene sequence: CDR1 SEHNR, CDR2 FQNEAQ (reference sequence). Trimming removed 8 bases at V and 3 bases at J, with 14 bases between. The CDR3 spans 14 residues. The CDR3: CASEGHQNYNEQFF. The DNA of the CDR3 is TGTGCCAGCGAGGGACACCAGAACTACAATGAGCAGTTCTTC.

V gene TRBV30 combines with J gene TRBJ1-1, with D tentatively TRBD1 (5 bases). In germline, CDR1 is GTSNPN, CDR2 SVGIG (reference sequence). CDR3 size: 15 residues. V was clipped by 0 bases and J by 0 bases, with 11 bases between them. The CDR3 spells CAWSVDSWVNTEAFF. CDR3 DNA: TGTGCCTGGAGTGTAGACAGTTGGGTGAACACTGAAGCTTTCTTT.

Here the CDR3 reads CASSYGHHGYTF. In nucleotides, the CDR3 is TGTGCCAGCAGCTACGGACACCATGGCTACACCTTC. The chain employs TRBV7-9 and TRBJ1-2; tentative D call: TRBD1 (5 bases). Germline assignment: CDR1 SEHNR and CDR2 FQNEAQ (reference sequence). V gave up 4 bases and J gave up 6 bases, with 9 bases separating them. CDR3 size: 12 residues.

J is TRBJ2-7 and V is TRBV4-2; D unresolved. The CDR3 is made up of 13 amino acids. V dropped 0 bases and J dropped 3 bases, with 6 bases sitting between them. Germline CDR1 is LGHNA and CDR2 is YNFKEQ. In DNA, the CDR3 is TGTGCCAGCAGCCAAGAGCGAGGCTACGAGCAGTACTTC. Residues: CASSQERGYEQYF.

The chain joins TRBV7-9 to TRBJ1-1; D uncertain. Germline V gives CDR1 SEHNR, CDR2 FQNEAQ (reference sequence). V was trimmed by 2 bases and J by 4 bases, leaving 8 bases between them. The CDR3 spans 13 residues. CDR3 sequence (DNA): TGTGCCAGCAGCTTATACGTCGGCACTGAAGCTTTCTTT. Translated: CASSLYVGTEAFF.

V is TRBV19 and J is TRBJ2-1; D gene uncertain. The length of the CDR3 is 15 residues. The V and J ends lost 5 bases and 7 bases respectively, with 18 bases between them. Germline V lookup: CDR1 LNHDA, CDR2 SQIVND (reference sequence). The CDR3 loop is CASSSTGWNRNEQFF. CDR3 nucleotide sequence: TGTGCCAGTAGTTCGACCGGTTGGAATAGGAATGAGCAGTTCTTC.